The next 27 T cell receptor beta chains were all read from a single sample in a study of cytotoxic CD8 clonotypes in ibrutinib-treated CLL. The table came from immunoSEQ multiplex PCR; TCRdb's copy has only in-frame clones and leaves some out. Of about 50,000 clones detected, nearly 55% appear once; the ten largest clones hold 20% to 30%. The material was PBMCs, obtained at disease progression, from a patient treated with ibrutinib. The source is a human donor with chronic lymphocytic leukemia.

The table lists this clone with a count of one. The gene calls are TRBV29-1 and TRBJ2-7; D is ambiguous. Germline V gene lookup returns CDR1 SQVTM and CDR2 ANQGSEA. The CDR3 is 13 amino acids. CDR3 sequence reads: CKLGHIWTGLQYF. CDR3 DNA: TGCAAACTGGGTCATATTTGGACCGGTCTGCAGTACTTC.

This clone was counted between two and nine times. The chain couples TRBV6-5 to TRBJ1-2, with D perhaps matching TRBD1 (6 bases). The CDR3 has 14 amino acids. Germline values: CDR1 MNHEY, CDR2 SVGAGI. Trimming stripped 0 bases from V and 10 bases from J, with 15 bases between. CDR3 amino acids: CASSYSGHRVHYTF. DNA for the CDR3: TGTGCCAGCAGTTACTCTGGACACAGGGTACACTACACCTTC.

The chain joins TRBV6-1 to TRBJ2-3; 9 bases match TRBD2. V shed 3 bases and J 4 bases; nucleotides not matched to a gene: 2. Germline V CDR1 and CDR2: MNHNS, SASEGT. The CDR3 consists of 14 residues. CDR3 amino acids: CASSEGGGADTQYF. CDR3 nucleotides: TGTGCCAGCAGTGAGGGCGGGGGGGCAGATACGCAGTATTTT.

This chain connects TRBV6-5 to TRBJ1-1; 9 nucleotides align to TRBD1. The CDR3 has 14 amino acids. Germline V gives CDR1 MNHEY, CDR2 SVGAGI. The trim removed 5 bases at V and 11 bases at J, leaving 12 bases unmatched. The CDR3 DNA reads as TGTGCCAGCAGTGAAGGCGCGGGACAGGGACCGGCTTTCTTT. It encodes CASSEGAGQGPAFF.

This clone was seen a handful of times. This chain links TRBV30 with TRBJ1-2, with a tentative D call TRBD1 (5 bases). Germline CDR1 and CDR2: GTSNPN and SVGIG (reference sequence). V was shortened by 0 bases and J by 0 bases, with 8 bases between the two germline ends. The CDR3 is 14 amino acids. Written as DNA, the CDR3 is TGTGCCTGGAGTGTAGCGGGACCTAACTATGGCTACACCTTC. It codes for CAWSVAGPNYGYTF.

The rearrangement uses TRBV7-2 and TRBJ1-2, with TRBD1 identical over 10 bases. The CDR3 has 15 residues. Germline CDR1 reads SGHTA; CDR2 reads FQGNSA. V lost 5 bases to trimming and J lost 7 bases; unmatched junction nucleotides: 10. As DNA, the CDR3 is TGTGCCAGCAGCCCCCGGACAGGGGGAAAAGGTGGCTACACCTTC. Protein: CASSPRTGGKGGYTF. Variable domain in full (rest from reference TRBV7-2 and TRBJ1-2): GAGVSQSPSNKVTEKGKDVELRCDPISGHTALYWYRQSLGQGLEFLIYFQGNSAPDKSGLPSDRFSAERTGGSVSTLTIQRTQQEDSAVYLCASSPRTGGKGGYTFGSGTRLTVV.

In regard to this clone: One end of the junction does not line up with germline, which may come from a read error. The rearrangement links TRBV27 to TRBJ1-1, with D possibly TRBD1 on 6 matching bases. The CDR3 spans 14 residues. CDR1 MNHEY and CDR2 SMNVEV come from the germline V gene (reference sequence). The CDR3 coding sequence is TGTGCCAGCAGTGTATCCAGGGGAGGGACTGAAGCTTTCTTT. Translated, it gives CASSVSRGGTEAFF.

In this sample, this clone turned up a few times. The chain carries TRBV18 and TRBJ2-3, with 12 bases aligning to TRBD2. The CDR3 extends over 17 amino acids. The J segment lost 6 bases and the V segment lost 3 bases, leaving 10 bases of the junction unmatched. CDR1 and CDR2 from the germline V gene are KGHSH and LQKENI. As DNA, the CDR3 is TGTGCCAGCTCACCTACACTACTAGCGGGGGGTCCGGATACGCAGTATTTT. Encoded protein: CASSPTLLAGGPDTQYF.

The chain recombines TRBV10-3 with TRBJ2-3; 7 nucleotides line up with TRBD2. Germline lookup yields CDR1 ENHRY and CDR2 SYGVKD. V shed 4 bases, J shed 4 bases, and the junction held 5 bases outside the gene matches. The CDR3 contains 14 residues. This CDR3 is CAISGGGSADTQYF. The CDR3, as DNA: TGTGCCATCAGTGGGGGGGGGAGCGCAGATACGCAGTATTTT.

V is TRBV14 and J is TRBJ1-6; 8 bases are shared with TRBD1. V lost 3 bases and J lost 5; bases outside the gene matches: 6. The CDR3 runs to 16 residues. The germline V gene has CDR1 SGHDN and CDR2 FVKESK. The CDR3 coding sequence is TGTGCCAGCAGCCAGACGGGCAGGGGGCATAATTCACCCCTCCACTTT. Encoded protein: CASSQTGRGHNSPLHF.

The chain carries TRBV7-9 and TRBJ1-1; D is ambiguous. Trimming left V 6 bases short and J 1 base short, with 24 bases between. The germline V gene encodes CDR1 SEHNR and CDR2 FQNEAQ (reference sequence). There are 18 residues in the CDR3. The CDR3 DNA reads as TGTGCCAGCAGTCCTAGATACCTAGGCCGACTTGGGAACACTGAAGCTTTCTTT. Its protein product is CASSPRYLGRLGNTEAFF. The variable domain in full, completed from reference TRBV7-9 and TRBJ1-1, reads DTGVSQNPRHKITKRGQNVTFRCDPISEHNRLYWYRQTLGQGPEFLTYFQNEAQLEKSRLLSDRFSAERPKGSFSTLEIQRTEQGDSAMYLCASSPRYLGRLGNTEAFFGQGTRLTVV.

V usage is TRBV25-1 and J usage is TRBJ2-5; possibly TRBD1 for D (5 bases). The CDR3 sequence is 14 residues long. V lost 7 bases and J lost 4, with 16 bases in between. Germline-derived CDR1 and CDR2 are MGHDK and SYGVNS. CDR3 residues: CASTKTVPPETQYF. CDR3 bases: TGTGCCAGCACCAAGACAGTACCCCCAGAGACCCAGTACTTC.

The chain employs TRBV2 and TRBJ2-5, with D maybe TRBD1 (6 bases). Trimming pared 7 bases from V and 2 bases from J, leaving 11 bases between. CDR1 and CDR2 (germline): SNHLY, FYNNEI. This CDR3 comprises 13 residues. The CDR3 loop is CASTAGEQETQYF. The CDR3 region has the DNA TGTGCCAGCACAGCAGGGGAGCAAGAGACCCAGTACTTC.

This clone was recorded once. In nucleotides, the CDR3 is TGTGCCAGCAGCGACAGGGCAACCTACGAGCAGTACTTC. It codes for CASSDRATYEQYF. The rearrangement uses TRBV2 and TRBJ2-7, with 7 bases fitting TRBD1. Germline values: CDR1 SNHLY, CDR2 FYNNEI. The trim removed 6 bases at V and 2 bases at J, leaving 4 bases unmatched. The CDR3 has 13 amino acids.

J is TRBJ2-7 and V is TRBV7-9; D unresolved. The CDR3 runs to 11 residues. Germline-derived CDR1 and CDR2 are SEHNR and FQNEAQ (reference sequence). Trimming removed 6 bases at V and 3 bases at J, with 6 bases between. CDR3 nucleotides: TGTGCCAGCAGTTGGGACTACGAGCAGTACTTC. It codes for CASSWDYEQYF.

The chain combines TRBV29-1 with TRBJ1-4; no firm D call. V lost 2 bases, J lost 8 bases, and 12 bases lay in between. This CDR3 is built from 13 residues. CDR1 and CDR2 (germline): SQVTM, ANQGSEA. The CDR3 here is CSVETQPGEKLFF. For the CDR3, the DNA is TGCAGCGTTGAAACACAGCCGGGGGAAAAACTGTTTTTT.

The V and J genes are TRBV6-5 and TRBJ2-7; D ambiguous. CDR3 size: 12 residues. Trimming left V 6 bases short and J 5 bases short, with 11 bases between. The germline gives CDR1 MNHEY, CDR2 SVGAGI. The CDR3 DNA sequence: TGTGCCAGCAGCCCTGCTCGAGACGAGCAGTACTTC. Translation gives CASSPARDEQYF.

The chain has TRBV7-2 and TRBJ2-1; D is uncertain. The CDR3 runs to 16 residues. Germline V gene sequence: CDR1 SGHTA, CDR2 FQGNSA. Trimming shortened V by 5 bases and J by 1 base, and 15 bases separated the two germline ends. CDR3 loop: CASSPSPRMSYNEQFF. CDR3 DNA sequence: TGTGCCAGCAGCCCCTCCCCCCGAATGTCCTACAATGAGCAGTTCTTC.

V is TRBV7-9 and J is TRBJ1-5, with D unresolved. Germline CDR1 SEHNR, CDR2 FQNEAQ (reference sequence). Trimming removed 1 base at V and 4 bases at J, with 8 bases between. The CDR3 contains 14 residues. DNA of the CDR3: TGTGCCAGCAGCTTAGAGGGCGGGAATCAGCCCCAGCATTTT. It specifies CASSLEGGNQPQHF.

This clone was found a few times. This chain joins TRBV9 and TRBJ1-5; no firm D call. This CDR3 is 15 amino acids long. From germline, CDR1 is SGDLS and CDR2 YYNGEE. With 0 bases removed from V and 7 bases from J, the gap between germline ends came to 14 bases. This CDR3 reads CASSVAPGSGQPQHF. DNA for the CDR3: TGTGCCAGCAGCGTAGCTCCCGGCTCGGGGCAGCCCCAGCATTTT.

The rearrangement uses TRBV18 and TRBJ2-7; TRBD1 matches at 7 bases. Trimming at V came to 5 bases and at J to 2 bases, leaving 3 bases not matched to a gene. Per the germline V gene, CDR1 is KGHSH and CDR2 is LQKENI. This CDR3 is 13 amino acids long. The CDR3 region is CASSRQGTYEQYF. Here the CDR3 DNA reads TGTGCCAGCTCAAGACAGGGAACCTACGAGCAGTACTTC. Variable domain in full (rest from reference TRBV18 and TRBJ2-7): NAGVMQNPRHLVRRRGQEARLRCSPMKGHSHVYWYRQLPEEGLKFMVYLQKENIIDESGMPKERFSAEFPKEGPSILRIQQVVRGDSAAYFCASSRQGTYEQYFGPGTRLTVT.

A remark on this clone: The germline gene is not matched at one end of the junction; a read error may be the cause. The chain joins TRBV2 to TRBJ2-2; 8 nucleotides line up with TRBD1. Germline-derived CDR1 and CDR2 are SNHLY and FYNNEI. The CDR3 length is 14 residues. The CDR3 spells CASREAGGPGELFF. The DNA for the CDR3 is TGTGCCAGCAGAGAAGCAGGGGGCCCCGGGGAGCTGTTTTTT.

The chain combines TRBV30 with TRBJ2-3; D is undetermined. Germline V CDR1 and CDR2: GTSNPN, SVGIG (reference sequence). This CDR3 is 16 amino acids long. V was clipped by 0 bases and J by 2 bases, with 15 bases between them. The CDR3 coding sequence is TGTGCCTGGAGTGTGGGTCTAACCCATCCCACAGATACGCAGTATTTT. This codes for CAWSVGLTHPTDTQYF.

The chain links TRBV27 to TRBJ2-1; D unresolved. CDR1 and CDR2 from the germline V gene are MNHEY and SMNVEV (reference sequence). V was clipped by 0 bases and J by 4 bases, with 7 bases between them. This CDR3 is 14 amino acids long. The CDR3 region is CASSLSTYYNEQFF. CDR3 DNA sequence: TGTGCCAGCAGTTTATCGACCTATTACAATGAGCAGTTCTTC.

This clone occurred a few times. The chain recombines TRBV18 with TRBJ2-7, with 8 bases fitting TRBD2. Losses at the gene ends were 2 bases for V and 4 bases for J; bases not matched to a gene: 10. The CDR3 has 16 residues. The germline CDR1 and CDR2 sequences are KGHSH and LQKENI. The CDR3 DNA reads TGTGCCAGCTCACCATTGGTGGATAGCGGGGTTTACGAGCAGTACTTC. It is translated as CASSPLVDSGVYEQYF.

This clone was picked up a small number of times. The chain has TRBV6-6 and TRBJ1-4, with 9 nucleotides matching TRBD1. J lost 5 bases, V lost 6 bases, and 7 bases had no gene match. The CDR3 runs 15 residues. Looked up from germline, CDR1 is MNHNY and CDR2 is SVGAGI (reference sequence). DNA of the CDR3: TGTGCCAGCAGCGACACAGGGGGCACAAATGAAAAACTGTTTTTT. Its protein is CASSDTGGTNEKLFF.

The rearrangement links TRBV18 to TRBJ2-7, with D perhaps TRBD2 (5 bases). The CDR3 loop spans 14 amino acids. Germline CDR1 and CDR2: KGHSH and LQKENI. V was pared by 3 bases and J by 3 bases, with 12 bases between. CDR3 sequence (DNA): TGTGCCAGCTCACCGCGGGCCCCGAGCTACGAGCAGTACTTC. It specifies CASSPRAPSYEQYF.